Below, 27 T cell receptor beta chains from the same sample are listed, as sequenced in a study of cytomegalovirus exposure and HLA in healthy donors. Data came from immunoSEQ multiplex PCR; TCRdb stores just in-frame clones and leaves some out. The profile covers about 130,000 clones, with about nine tenths appearing a single time and 1.4% taken by the ten largest. What was sequenced was PBMCs. These receptor sequences come from a man aged 30 to 39 in good health and CMV-seronegative.

The rearrangement links TRBV29-1 to TRBJ2-5; 10 bases agree with TRBD2. In germline, CDR1 is SQVTM, CDR2 ANQGSEA. Unmatched junction bases numbered 10, after V lost 1 base and J lost 5 bases. The CDR3 consists of 16 residues. CDR3 region: CSVEGVAGGAMETQYF. DNA for the CDR3: TGCAGCGTTGAAGGGGTAGCGGGAGGAGCAATGGAGACCCAGTACTTC.

A remark on this clone: One junction end disagrees with the germline gene, perhaps due to a read error. The CDR3, as DNA: TGTGCCAGCAGTGAAGAGCTACTAGCGGGAGAGCACCAGGAGACCCAGTACTTC. This codes for CASSEELLAGEHQETQYF. The chain employs TRBV2 and TRBJ2-5; 11 nucleotides line up with TRBD2. Per the germline V gene, CDR1 is SNHLY and CDR2 is FYNNEI. The CDR3 has 18 amino acids.

The CDR3 spells CASSLTSMAYEQYF. In DNA, the CDR3 is TGCGCCAGCAGCTTGACTAGTATGGCCTACGAGCAGTACTTC. The chain joins TRBV5-1 to TRBJ2-7; D possibly corresponds to TRBD2 (5 bases). V dropped 1 base and J dropped 2 bases, with 10 bases sitting between them. Germline lookup yields CDR1 SGHRS and CDR2 YFSETQ. The CDR3 is 14 residues long. Together with reference TRBV5-1 and TRBJ2-7, the CDR3 gives the full variable domain: KAGVTQTPRYLIKTRGQQVTLSCSPISGHRSVSWYQQTPGQGLQFLFEYFSETQRNKGNFPGRFSGRQFSNSRSEMNVSTLELGDSALYLCASSLTSMAYEQYFGPGTRLTVT.

The V gene is TRBV7-9, the J gene TRBJ2-1, with a tentative D call TRBD2 (5 bases). The CDR3 has 15 amino acids. Germline V lookup: CDR1 SEHNR, CDR2 FQNEAQ (reference sequence). The ends were cut back, 4 bases at V and 4 bases at J, with 14 bases in the middle. This CDR3 is CASSSTPTRYNEQFF. The CDR3 DNA follows: TGTGCCAGCAGCTCAACCCCCACTAGATACAATGAGCAGTTCTTC.

The chain links TRBV5-1 to TRBJ1-5; 8 bases match TRBD1. The CDR3 has 15 amino acids. The V and J ends lost 1 base and 4 bases, in that order; junction bases with no gene match: 4. Germline V CDR1 and CDR2: SGHRS, YFSETQ. In nucleotides, the CDR3 is TGCGCCAGCAGCTTGACGACAGGGGCTAATCAGCCCCAGCATTTT. Translating it yields CASSLTTGANQPQHF.

This clone has a handful of counts. This rearrangement joins TRBV19 to TRBJ1-5; 9 positions agree with TRBD1. The germline CDR1 and CDR2 sequences are LNHDA and SQIVND (reference sequence). CDR3 length: 15 residues. V was pared by 7 bases and J by 3 bases, with 7 bases of the junction left unmatched. The CDR3 nucleotides read TGTGCCAGTAATAACCGGGACAGGGTCAATCAGCCCCAGCATTTT. Protein: CASNNRDRVNQPQHF.

The rearrangement joins TRBV5-1 to TRBJ2-2; unclear D gene. Trimming stripped 0 bases from V and 4 bases from J, with 4 bases between. Germline V gene lookup returns CDR1 SGHRS and CDR2 YFSETQ. The CDR3 contains 13 residues. CDR3 in DNA: TGCGCCAGCAGCTTGGTGAGCACCGGGGAGCTGTTTTTT. Protein: CASSLVSTGELFF.

The chain carries TRBV6-1 and TRBJ2-1; 12 bases map to TRBD2. V lost 5 bases and J lost 6; bases outside the gene matches: 5. Per the germline V gene, CDR1 is MNHNS and CDR2 is SASEGT. This CDR3 is 15 amino acids long. The CDR3 bases are TGTGCCAGCAGTATCCTAGCGGGAGGGCCCAATGAGCAGTTCTTC. Encoded protein: CASSILAGGPNEQFF.

The rearrangement uses TRBV18 and TRBJ2-1; TRBD1 agrees at 8 bases. The germline V gene has CDR1 KGHSH and CDR2 LQKENI. There are 15 residues in the CDR3. The V and J ends lost 4 bases and 6 bases, in that order; junction bases with no gene match: 8. The CDR3 nucleotides are TGTGCCAGCTCACAAGGACAGGGTAGTGGCAATGAGCAGTTCTTC. Its protein product is CASSQGQGSGNEQFF. Full variable domain (remainder filled in from reference TRBV18 and TRBJ2-1): NAGVMQNPRHLVRRRGQEARLRCSPMKGHSHVYWYRQLPEEGLKFMVYLQKENIIDESGMPKERFSAEFPKEGPSILRIQQVVRGDSAAYFCASSQGQGSGNEQFFGPGTRLTVL.

This clone came up a few times. The V and J genes are TRBV19 and TRBJ2-1, with 10 nucleotides matching TRBD2. The V gene end was trimmed by 7 bases and the J gene end by 4 bases; junction bases not matched to a gene: 10. CDR3 length: 16 residues. CDR1 is LNHDA and CDR2 is SQIVND in the germline V gene (reference sequence). Here the CDR3 reads CASTSSGRAFYNEQFF. In nucleotides, the CDR3 is TGTGCCAGTACGTCAAGCGGGAGGGCTTTTTACAATGAGCAGTTCTTC. Variable domain in full (rest from reference TRBV19 and TRBJ2-1): DGGITQSPKYLFRKEGQNVTLSCEQNLNHDAMYWYRQDPGQGLRLIYYSQIVNDFQKGDIAEGYSVSREKKESFPLTVTSAQKNPTAFYLCASTSSGRAFYNEQFFGPGTRLTVL.

This chain uses TRBV4-3 with TRBJ1-4; 9 positions match TRBD1. This CDR3 is built from 16 residues. J lost 6 bases, V lost 1 base, and 6 bases had no gene match. Germline lookup yields CDR1 LGHNA and CDR2 YSLEER. CDR3 in amino acids: CASSQARGQGHEKLFF. Here the CDR3 DNA reads TGCGCCAGCAGCCAAGCCCGGGGACAGGGTCATGAAAAACTGTTTTTT.

This clone was counted once. V is TRBV27 and J is TRBJ2-7; possible D gene TRBD1, 6 bases. CDR3 length: 14 amino acids. Germline lookup yields CDR1 MNHEY and CDR2 SMNVEV (reference sequence). V lost 3 bases and J 6 bases, leaving 15 bases between the germline ends. CDR3 loop: CASSFGQGIVEQYF. As DNA, the CDR3 is TGTGCCAGCAGTTTCGGCCAGGGGATAGTCGAGCAGTACTTC.

The V and J genes are TRBV15 and TRBJ2-5, with D perhaps TRBD2 (6 bases). This CDR3 is 12 amino acids long. Trimming pared 7 bases from V and 5 bases from J, leaving 11 bases between. Germline V gene data show CDR1 as LNHNV and CDR2 as YYDKDF (reference sequence). The CDR3 sequence: CATNSGGETQYF. The CDR3 coding sequence is TGTGCCACCAACAGTGGGGGGGAGACCCAGTACTTC.

J is TRBJ1-5 and V is TRBV5-5; TRBD1 matches at 10 bases. Germline trimming cut 3 bases from V and 4 bases from J; bases unmatched to any gene: 4. There are 15 residues in the CDR3. Per the germline V gene, CDR1 is SGHKS and CDR2 is YYEKEE (reference sequence). CDR3 in DNA: TGTGCCAGCAGCTGGGACAGGGGATGGAATCAGCCCCAGCATTTT. Translation: CASSWDRGWNQPQHF.

The V and J genes are TRBV30 and TRBJ2-7; 8 bases match TRBD2. This CDR3 region has 14 residues. V lost 5 bases to trimming and J lost 1 base; unmatched junction nucleotides: 7. Germline values: CDR1 GTSNPN, CDR2 SVGIG (reference sequence). CDR3 nucleotide sequence: TGTGCCTGGGCCTCGGGGGGGGTATCCTACGAGCAGTACTTC. Residues: CAWASGGVSYEQYF.

This sequence joins TRBV6-1 and TRBJ1-2; D remains ambiguous. Germline V gene sequence: CDR1 MNHNS, CDR2 SASEGT. The V gene lost 6 bases and the J gene lost 1 base, with 15 bases spanning the gap. The CDR3 sequence is 15 residues long. The CDR3 loop is CASREARLLNYGYTF. The DNA of the CDR3 is TGTGCCAGCAGGGAGGCTCGTCTTCTTAACTATGGCTACACCTTC.

The chain carries TRBV6-1 and TRBJ2-2; D is perhaps TRBD1 (6 bases). Germline V CDR1 and CDR2: MNHNS, SASEGT. The V end lost 1 base, the J end lost 12 bases, and 15 bases lay between the germline ends. This CDR3 has 14 residues. CDR3 nucleotides: TGTGCCAGCAGTGAAGGTTTGGGGGCAGGGAAGCTGTTTTTT. Its protein product is CASSEGLGAGKLFF.

The V and J genes are TRBV7-2 and TRBJ2-3; no definite D call. CDR1 and CDR2 (germline): SGHTA, FQGNSA. This CDR3 region has 12 residues. V gave up 5 bases and J gave up 2 bases, with 5 bases separating them. The CDR3 loop is CASSQLTDTQYF. The CDR3 coding sequence is TGTGCCAGCAGCCAACTCACAGATACGCAGTATTTT.

This sequence joins TRBV29-1 and TRBJ1-2; 11 bases match TRBD1. The germline V gene encodes CDR1 SQVTM and CDR2 ANQGSEA. Trimming took 5 bases from V and 3 from J; bases not matched to a gene: 2. This CDR3 has 13 amino acids. Here the CDR3 reads CSVRTGGYYGYTF. In DNA form, the CDR3 reads TGCAGCGTTCGGACAGGGGGCTACTATGGCTACACCTTC.

The rearrangement joins TRBV15 to TRBJ2-5; 7 bases line up with TRBD2. This CDR3 comprises 15 residues. With V trimmed by 0 bases and J by 5 bases, 6 bases remained unmatched. Germline V gene sequence: CDR1 LNHNV, CDR2 YYDKDF (reference sequence). In DNA, the CDR3 is TGTGCCACCAGCAGAGATAGGTGGGAGGGGGAGACCCAGTACTTC. Its protein product is CATSRDRWEGETQYF.

The V call is TRBV5-4, the J call TRBJ1-1, with 9 bases that match TRBD1. Germline V gene sequence: CDR1 SGHNT, CDR2 YYREEE (reference sequence). The CDR3 runs to 16 residues. V shed 2 bases, J shed 1 base, and the junction held 6 bases outside the gene matches. The CDR3 DNA follows: TGTGCCAGCAGCTTAGGACAGGGGCTCGGGAACACTGAAGCTTTCTTT. Translating it yields CASSLGQGLGNTEAFF.

This sequence joins TRBV6-5 and TRBJ1-4, with a possible D match to TRBD1 (5 bases). The CDR3 consists of 16 residues. The V end was cut by 2 bases, the J end by 4 bases, with 14 bases between. Germline V gives CDR1 MNHEY, CDR2 SVGAGI. The CDR3 is CASSYGGDPLNEKLFF. The CDR3 bases are TGTGCCAGCAGTTACGGGGGGGACCCCCTTAATGAAAAACTGTTTTTT.

This clone came up once. The chain is built from TRBV5-6 and TRBJ2-2, with TRBD2 identical over 9 bases. CDR1 and CDR2 from the germline V gene are SGHDT and YYEEEE. V trimming: 1 base; J trimming: 4 bases; junction bases outside the gene matches: 5. The CDR3 totals 16 residues. The CDR3 sequence is CASSLRAGGGTGELFF. The CDR3 nucleotides are TGTGCCAGCAGCTTGCGGGCGGGAGGGGGCACCGGGGAGCTGTTTTTT.

This chain connects TRBV25-1 to TRBJ1-1; TRBD1 might be the D (5 bases). V gave up 7 bases and J gave up 6 bases, with 15 bases separating them. The CDR3 has 13 amino acids. From germline, CDR1 is MGHDK and CDR2 SYGVNS. Here the CDR3 reads CASNGGGPPEAFF. The CDR3 nucleotides read TGTGCCAGCAACGGGGGGGGTCCTCCTGAAGCTTTCTTT.

The chain joins TRBV19 to TRBJ1-2; D remains ambiguous. Trimming left V 0 bases short and J 4 bases short, with 6 bases between. From germline, CDR1 is LNHDA and CDR2 SQIVND (reference sequence). The CDR3 loop spans 13 amino acids. CDR3 bases: TGTGCCAGTAGTATAGATCTCGTCTATGGCTACACCTTC. Its translation is CASSIDLVYGYTF.

The V gene is TRBV7-7, the J gene TRBJ2-2, with TRBD1 matching over 7 bases. The germline V gene has CDR1 SSHAT and CDR2 FNYEAQ (reference sequence). The CDR3 runs to 14 residues. V was pared by 7 bases and J by 5 bases, with 7 bases of the junction left unmatched. The CDR3 is CASMPTGETGELFF. CDR3 in DNA: TGTGCCAGCATGCCTACAGGGGAAACCGGGGAGCTGTTTTTT. The complete variable domain, with remaining parts taken from reference TRBV7-7 and TRBJ2-2, reads GAGVSQSPRYKVTKRGQDVTLRCDPISSHATLYWYQQALGQGPEFLTYFNYEAQPDKSGLPSDRFSAERPEGSISTLTIQRTEQRDSAMYRCASMPTGETGELFFGEGSRLTVL.

The chain recombines TRBV5-1 with TRBJ1-5; the match to TRBD1 covers 9 bases. This CDR3 is built from 14 residues. The V gene's germline CDR1 is SGHRS and CDR2 YFSETQ. Germline trimming cut 3 bases from V and 4 bases from J; bases unmatched to any gene: 2. CDR3 sequence (DNA): TGCGCCAGCAGCTCTGGGACAGGGAATCAGCCCCAGCATTTT. Residues: CASSSGTGNQPQHF.